These 29 T cell receptor beta chains were sequenced from one sample in a study of cytotoxic CD8 clonotypes in ibrutinib-treated CLL. The data were produced by immunoSEQ multiplex PCR, yet TCRdb's version contains in-frame clones alone and is incomplete. This sample has roughly 16,000 clones, with about two thirds found just once. This specimen was PBMCs, taken after 12 months of ibrutinib treatment. These receptors all stem from a human donor with chronic lymphocytic leukemia.

This chain uses TRBV15 with TRBJ1-4; TRBD1 aligns across 7 bases. The length of the CDR3 is 13 residues. V shed 7 bases and J 5 bases; nucleotides not matched to a gene: 4. Germline values: CDR1 LNHNV, CDR2 YYDKDF (reference sequence). The CDR3 is CATKAGGNEKLFF. Written as DNA, the CDR3 is TGTGCCACCAAGGCAGGGGGGAATGAAAAACTGTTTTTT.

This clone turned up a few times. The chain recombines TRBV7-9 with TRBJ2-7, with D possibly being TRBD2 (6 bases). Deletions cut 4 bases from V and 4 bases from J, with 17 bases between. The CDR3 length is 15 residues. The germline CDR1 and CDR2 sequences are SEHNR and FQNEAQ (reference sequence). CDR3 protein: CASSSDRDSLYEQYF. The DNA of the CDR3 is TGTGCCAGCAGCTCCGACCGGGACTCGCTTTACGAGCAGTACTTC.

This rearrangement joins TRBV5-4 to TRBJ2-3; D possibly corresponds to TRBD2 (5 bases). V lost 0 bases, J lost 2 bases, and 10 bases lay in between. CDR1 is SGHNT and CDR2 is YYREEE in the germline V gene (reference sequence). This CDR3 contains 15 residues. CDR3 region: CASSLGGSDTDTQYF. The CDR3 DNA follows: TGTGCCAGCAGCTTGGGAGGGAGTGACACAGATACGCAGTATTTT.

The V call is TRBV10-1, the J call TRBJ1-1; the D is unclear. CDR1 and CDR2 (germline): WNHNN, SYGVQD (reference sequence). The CDR3 sequence is 13 residues long. Trimming left V 5 bases short and J 0 bases short, with 7 bases between. The chain's CDR3 is CASSSVLNTEAFF. In DNA form, the CDR3 reads TGCGCCAGCAGTTCGGTTCTGAACACTGAAGCTTTCTTT.

The chain joins TRBV6-6 to TRBJ2-7; 9 nucleotides agree with TRBD2. The CDR3 runs 16 residues. J was trimmed by 5 bases and V by 6 bases; bases with no gene match: 14. CDR1 and CDR2 from the germline V gene are MNHNY and SVGAGI (reference sequence). CDR3 bases: TGTGCCAGCAGCGGGGGGGGGCCAGCGGGAGGCAACGAGCAGTACTTC. Translated: CASSGGGPAGGNEQYF.

This clone appeared a few times. The J gene is TRBJ1-2, the V gene TRBV18; no definite D call. The V end was cut by 3 bases, the J end by 2 bases, with 13 bases between. The CDR3 sequence is 15 residues long. Per germline, CDR1 KGHSH and CDR2 LQKENI. Written as DNA, the CDR3 is TGTGCCAGCTCACCCACTGGGCAGGCGAACTATGGCTACACCTTC. Translating it yields CASSPTGQANYGYTF.

The CDR3 loop is CASSGTAYGYTF. The CDR3 DNA follows: TGCGCCAGCAGCGGGACAGCGTATGGCTACACCTTC. V usage is TRBV5-1 and J usage is TRBJ1-2; 7 nucleotides agree with TRBD1. The V gene's germline CDR1 is SGHRS and CDR2 YFSETQ. Losses at the gene ends were 4 bases for V and 5 bases for J; bases not matched to a gene: 2. The CDR3 sequence is 12 residues long. The entire variable domain, with the rest obtained from reference TRBV5-1 and TRBJ1-2, is as follows: KAGVTQTPRYLIKTRGQQVTLSCSPISGHRSVSWYQQTPGQGLQFLFEYFSETQRNKGNFPGRFSGRQFSNSRSEMNVSTLELGDSALYLCASSGTAYGYTFGSGTRLTVV.

This chain links TRBV5-1 with TRBJ1-5; 11 positions agree with TRBD1. Trimming cost V 0 bases and J 7 bases; bases outside gene matches: 0. Germline V gene lookup returns CDR1 SGHRS and CDR2 YFSETQ. The CDR3 consists of 14 residues. CDR3: CASSLGTGGQPQHF. The DNA for the CDR3 is TGCGCCAGCAGCTTGGGGACAGGGGGCCAGCCCCAGCATTTT.

V and J are TRBV7-9 and TRBJ2-7, with TRBD1 as a possible D gene (5 bases). With 5 bases removed from V and 2 bases from J, the gap between germline ends came to 13 bases. CDR1 and CDR2 (germline): SEHNR, FQNEAQ (reference sequence). There are 14 residues in the CDR3. CDR3 nucleotides: TGTGCCAGCAGCCCGAGGACATCGGCCTACGAGCAGTACTTC. This translates into CASSPRTSAYEQYF. The full variable domain, its missing parts supplied by reference TRBV7-9 and TRBJ2-7, is DTGVSQNPRHKITKRGQNVTFRCDPISEHNRLYWYRQTLGQGPEFLTYFQNEAQLEKSRLLSDRFSAERPKGSFSTLEIQRTEQGDSAMYLCASSPRTSAYEQYFGPGTRLTVT.

The CDR3 loop is CSAGGGEYNEQFF. The CDR3 DNA sequence: TGCAGCGCCGGAGGGGGGGAGTACAATGAGCAGTTCTTC. The rearrangement uses TRBV29-1 and TRBJ2-1, with D perhaps matching TRBD2 (7 bases). The CDR3 is made up of 13 amino acids. The V end lost 7 bases, the J end lost 4 bases, and 14 bases lay between the germline ends. The V gene's germline CDR1 is SQVTM and CDR2 ANQGSEA.

This clone was seen only a few times. The chain links TRBV7-6 to TRBJ1-5; D unresolved. The germline gives CDR1 SGHVS, CDR2 FNYEAQ. This CDR3 has 13 residues. Trimming took off 5 bases at V and 5 bases at J, with 10 bases between the two ends. CDR3 sequence (DNA): TGTGCCAGCAGCGCGTCTGGGGATCAGCCCCAGCATTTT. Protein sequence: CASSASGDQPQHF.

This clone was seen a handful of times. The V gene is TRBV9, the J gene TRBJ2-7; D gene ambiguous. V was pared by 0 bases and J by 5 bases, with 9 bases between. The CDR3 runs 13 residues. Germline V gene data show CDR1 as SGDLS and CDR2 as YYNGEE. The CDR3 DNA reads TGTGCCAGCAGCGTAGCCCAGACCGACGAGCAGTACTTC. Amino acids: CASSVAQTDEQYF.

The J gene is TRBJ1-1, the V gene TRBV9; 8 bases line up with TRBD1. Per the germline V gene, CDR1 is SGDLS and CDR2 is YYNGEE. Trimming cost V 0 bases and J 3 bases; bases outside gene matches: 7. The CDR3 totals 16 residues. CDR3 nucleotides: TGTGCCAGCAGCGTAGTCGGGCAGGGGGCTTACACTGAAGCTTTCTTT. Encoded protein: CASSVVGQGAYTEAFF.

The chain links TRBV9 to TRBJ2-1; D unclear. The germline V gene has CDR1 SGDLS and CDR2 YYNGEE. This CDR3 spans 16 amino acids. V dropped 0 bases and J dropped 2 bases, with 12 bases sitting between them. CDR3 DNA sequence: TGTGCCAGCAGCGTAGCTCTTGACCCAGCCTACAATGAGCAGTTCTTC. It translates to CASSVALDPAYNEQFF. Drawing the rest from reference TRBV9 and TRBJ2-1, the complete variable domain is DSGVTQTPKHLITATGQRVTLRCSPRSGDLSVYWYQQSLDQGLQFLIQYYNGEERAKGNILERFSAQQFPDLHSELNLSSLELGDSALYFCASSVALDPAYNEQFFGPGTRLTVL.

This chain connects TRBV4-1 to TRBJ2-1, with TRBD2 matching 9 bases. The CDR3 consists of 17 residues. Germline CDR1 and CDR2: MGHRA and YSYEKL. V trimming: 3 bases; J trimming: 0 bases; junction bases outside the gene matches: 6. The DNA for the CDR3 is TGCGCCAGCAGCCATTCCGGACTAGCGAACTCCTACAATGAGCAGTTCTTC. Protein product: CASSHSGLANSYNEQFF.

The chain has TRBV5-5 and TRBJ2-4; D unclear. This CDR3 has 15 residues. Germline V gives CDR1 SGHKS, CDR2 YYEKEE (reference sequence). Trimming shortened V by 0 bases and J by 0 bases, and 7 bases separated the two germline ends. CDR3 protein: CASSLVNLAKNIQYF. Here the CDR3 DNA reads TGTGCCAGCAGCTTGGTTAACTTAGCCAAAAACATTCAGTACTTC.

The CDR3 protein is CASSLFQGASGSGADTQYF. CDR3 nucleotide sequence: TGTGCCAGCAGTTTATTTCAAGGGGCTAGCGGGAGCGGCGCAGATACGCAGTATTTT. This chain joins TRBV27 and TRBJ2-3; 10 positions agree with TRBD2. Germline CDR1 is MNHEY and CDR2 is SMNVEV (reference sequence). The CDR3 consists of 19 residues. J was trimmed by 4 bases and V by 1 base; bases with no gene match: 14.

This rearrangement joins TRBV28 to TRBJ1-5, with D possibly matching TRBD1 (5 bases). Between the trimmed V and J ends, which lost 5 bases and 5 bases, there was a span of 16 bases. This CDR3 has 15 residues. The germline V gene has CDR1 MDHEN and CDR2 SYDVKM. CDR3 loop: CASSPGTAVYQPQHF. The CDR3, as DNA: TGTGCCAGCAGTCCCGGGACGGCCGTCTATCAGCCCCAGCATTTT.

The chain uses TRBV9 and TRBJ2-2, with TRBD2 matching 13 bases. CDR1 and CDR2 from the germline V gene are SGDLS and YYNGEE. V lost 3 bases, J lost 5 bases, and 4 bases stayed unmatched. The CDR3 runs to 16 residues. DNA for the CDR3: TGTGCCAGCAGCGCACTAGCGGGAGGGCCTACCGGGGAGCTGTTTTTT. Translating it yields CASSALAGGPTGELFF.

There are a few counts of this clone. This chain connects TRBV28 to TRBJ2-5, with D unclear. Germline lookup yields CDR1 MDHEN and CDR2 SYDVKM. The CDR3 runs 11 residues. Trimming removed 7 bases from V and 5 bases from J, with 8 bases in between. As DNA, the CDR3 is TGTGCCAGCATGGGAAGGGAGACCCAGTACTTC. As protein: CASMGRETQYF.

This sequence joins TRBV9 and TRBJ1-5; D is possibly TRBD1 (6 bases). The CDR3 is made up of 15 amino acids. CDR1 is SGDLS and CDR2 is YYNGEE in the germline V gene. V dropped 4 bases and J dropped 9 bases, with 20 bases sitting between them. As DNA, the CDR3 is TGTGCCAGCAGCCCCGAGGGCGGTCAGGGGAGGCCCCAGCATTTT. It encodes CASSPEGGQGRPQHF.

This rearrangement joins TRBV5-1 to TRBJ2-5, with 8 bases matching TRBD1. The J segment lost 2 bases and the V segment lost 2 bases, leaving 2 bases of the junction unmatched. The germline V gene encodes CDR1 SGHRS and CDR2 YFSETQ. The CDR3 runs to 14 residues. This CDR3 is CASSFGTGQETQYF. The CDR3 DNA reads TGCGCCAGCAGCTTCGGGACAGGACAAGAGACCCAGTACTTC.

The chain uses TRBV5-6 and TRBJ2-7; no clear D gene. Germline values: CDR1 SGHDT, CDR2 YYEEEE. The CDR3 runs to 14 residues. V dropped 0 bases and J dropped 0 bases, with 7 bases sitting between them. The CDR3: CASSLEGRSYEQYF. The CDR3 region has the DNA TGTGCCAGCAGCTTGGAAGGTCGCTCCTACGAGCAGTACTTC.

There are a few counts of this clone. The chain uses TRBV7-2 and TRBJ1-2; 7 bases are shared with TRBD1. The CDR3 extends over 14 amino acids. V was clipped by 6 bases and J by 3 bases; unmatched bases: 7. Germline V gene data show CDR1 as SGHTA and CDR2 as FQGNSA. CDR3 nucleotide sequence: TGTGCCAGCAGATCGGACAGGTCTCACTATGGCTACACCTTC. Residues: CASRSDRSHYGYTF. Filled out from reference TRBV7-2 and TRBJ1-2, the complete variable domain reads GAGVSQSPSNKVTEKGKDVELRCDPISGHTALYWYRQSLGQGLEFLIYFQGNSAPDKSGLPSDRFSAERTGGSVSTLTIQRTQQEDSAVYLCASRSDRSHYGYTFGSGTRLTVV.

The table lists this clone with a few counts. The chain uses TRBV7-3 and TRBJ2-2; tentatively, D is TRBD1 or TRBD2 (5 bases each). This CDR3 is 14 amino acids long. The germline V gene has CDR1 SGHTA and CDR2 FQGTGA. V was trimmed by 0 bases and J by 8 bases, leaving 10 bases between them. CDR3: CASSLTGPQGELFF. The CDR3 DNA is TGTGCCAGCAGCTTAACGGGACCCCAAGGGGAGCTGTTTTTT.

The genes are TRBV5-1 and TRBJ1-3; no clear D. The CDR3 runs to 17 residues. Germline CDR1 SGHRS, CDR2 YFSETQ. Deletions cut 0 bases from V and 0 bases from J, with 13 bases between. CDR3 in amino acids: CASSLVAAPLSGNTIYF. CDR3 nucleotides: TGCGCCAGCAGCTTGGTCGCAGCCCCTCTCTCTGGAAACACCATATATTTT.

The chain is built from TRBV7-6 and TRBJ1-3, with D unresolved. The V gene's germline CDR1 is SGHVS and CDR2 FNYEAQ. The length of the CDR3 is 13 residues. Trimming removed 2 bases from V and 3 bases from J, with 5 bases in between. CDR3 coding DNA: TGTGCCAGCAGCTTAAATGGTGGAAACACCATATATTTT. Translation: CASSLNGGNTIYF. Full variable domain (missing parts from reference TRBV7-6 and TRBJ1-3): GAGVSQSPRYKVTKRGQDVALRCDPISGHVSLYWYRQALGQGPEFLTYFNYEAQQDKSGLPNDRFSAERPEGSISTLTIQRTEQRDSAMYRCASSLNGGNTIYFGEGSWLTVV.

The chain recombines TRBV9 with TRBJ2-3; D is uncertain. The CDR3 totals 13 residues. V was pared by 2 bases and J by 1 base, with 5 bases between. Germline V gene sequence: CDR1 SGDLS, CDR2 YYNGEE. CDR3 amino acids: CASSVQGTDTQYF. The CDR3 DNA reads TGTGCCAGCAGCGTCCAGGGCACAGATACGCAGTATTTT.

This sequence joins TRBV11-3 and TRBJ2-5, with 8 bases matching TRBD1. The CDR3 totals 14 residues. Per the germline V gene, CDR1 is SGHNT and CDR2 is YENEEA. Trimming removed 1 base from V and 5 bases from J; junction bases left unmatched: 3. In DNA, the CDR3 is TGTGCCAGCAGCTTAGGAGGACAGGGCGAGACCCAGTACTTC. Translated, it gives CASSLGGQGETQYF.